This is a list of T cell receptor beta chains from one sample in a study of blood T cell repertoires in COVID-19. Using immunoSEQ multiplex PCR, the repertoire was profiled, and TCRdb retains in-frame clones only, with some absent. The profile covers about 330,000 clones, with around 90% appearing a single time and around 5.9% taken by the ten largest. Material: PBMCs or T cells enriched from blood (not recorded which). These receptors were obtained from a woman aged 25 to 39 who had recovered from COVID-19. The CDR3 runs from the conserved cysteine through the conserved F or W. A D gene is named only where the DNA matches it firmly. Rows may omit the clone size; those that give it use once, few, many or a size class.

CDR3: CASSVAPPLAGNSQETQYF; DNA: TGTGCCAGCAGCGTAGCCCCACCACTAGCGGGGAACTCCCAAGAGACCCAGTACTTC; D: TRBD2; length: 19; size: -; V: TRBV9; J: TRBJ2-5
CDR3: CASSQYRGDNYGYTF; DNA: TGTGCCAGCAGTCAATACAGGGGGGATAACTATGGCTACACCTTC; D: TRBD1; length: 15; size: -; V: TRBV6-5; J: TRBJ1-2
CDR3: CARESLAGKNNEQFF; DNA: TGTGCCCGCGAATCCCTAGCGGGGAAAAACAATGAGCAGTTCTTC; D: TRBD2; length: 15; size: -; V: TRBV30; J: TRBJ2-1
CDR3: CSAILAGGPGEQYF; DNA: TGCAGCGCCATACTAGCGGGGGGGCCTGGGGAGCAGTACTTC; D: TRBD2; length: 14; size: -; V: TRBV29-1; J: TRBJ2-7
CDR3: CASRIQGSYEQYF; DNA: TGTGCCAGCAGGATACAGGGGTCCTACGAGCAGTACTTC; D: TRBD1; length: 13; size: -; V: TRBV7-9; J: TRBJ2-7
CDR3: CASSVSTDTQYF; DNA: TGTGCCAGTTCGGTTAGCACAGATACGCAGTATTTT; D: -; length: 12; size: once; V: TRBV19; J: TRBJ2-3
CDR3: CASSQVSGGPQETQYF; DNA: TGTGCCAGCAGCCAAGTGAGCGGGGGCCCGCAAGAGACCCAGTACTTC; D: TRBD2; length: 16; size: once; V: TRBV3-1/TRBV3-2; J: TRBJ2-5
CDR3: CASSFSGNTEAFF; DNA: TGTGCCAGCAGTTTCTCGGGGAACACTGAAGCTTTCTTT; D: -; length: 13; size: once; V: TRBV12-3/TRBV12-4; J: TRBJ1-1
CDR3: CASSLALAGGNYNEQFF; DNA: TGTGCCAGCAGCTTAGCGCTAGCGGGGGGAAACTACAATGAGCAGTTCTTC; D: TRBD2; length: 17; size: -; V: TRBV7-2; J: TRBJ2-1
CDR3: CASSRPQGPNYGYTF; DNA: TGTGCCAGCAGTCGCCCACAGGGGCCTAACTATGGCTACACCTTC; D: TRBD1; length: 15; size: -; V: TRBV28; J: TRBJ1-2
CDR3: CASSIGVKRGHNTDTQYF; DNA: TGTGCCAGTAGTATAGGGGTCAAGCGGGGGCACAACACAGATACGCAGTATTTT; D: TRBD2; length: 18; size: -; V: TRBV19; J: TRBJ2-3
CDR3: CATSRDPGANTEAFF; DNA: TGTGCCACCAGCAGAGATCCAGGGGCGAACACTGAAGCTTTCTTT; D: -; length: 15; size: few; V: TRBV15; J: TRBJ1-1
CDR3: CASSEFRGNTEAFF; DNA: TGCGCCAGCAGTGAGTTTAGGGGGAACACTGAAGCTTTCTTT; D: -; length: 14; size: once; V: TRBV10-1; J: TRBJ1-1
CDR3: CASSLGGDYNEQFF; DNA: TGCGCCAGCAGCCTAGGGGGAGACTACAATGAGCAGTTCTTC; D: -; length: 14; size: once; V: TRBV5-1; J: TRBJ2-1
CDR3: CAWSVTRLRGSETQYF; DNA: TGTGCCTGGAGTGTAACTCGGCTCAGGGGTTCGGAGACCCAGTACTTC; D: -; length: 16; size: -; V: TRBV30; J: TRBJ2-5
CDR3: CASGSRVNTEAFF; DNA: TGTGCCAGTGGAAGCAGGGTGAACACTGAAGCTTTCTTT; D: -; length: 13; size: few; V: TRBV19; J: TRBJ1-1
CDR3: CASSWLANTGELFF; DNA: TGTGCCAGCAGTTGGCTAGCGAACACCGGGGAGCTGTTTTTT; D: -; length: 14; size: -; V: TRBV6-5; J: TRBJ2-2
CDR3: CASSQDRGTQETQYF; DNA: TGTGCCAGCAGCCAAGACAGGGGGACCCAAGAGACCCAGTACTTC; D: TRBD1; length: 15; size: -; V: TRBV11-2; J: TRBJ2-5
CDR3: CASSPGIGGRETQYF; DNA: TGTGCCAGCAGCCCGGGCATTGGTGGGAGGGAGACCCAGTACTTC; D: -; length: 15; size: -; V: TRBV7-9; J: TRBJ2-5
CDR3: CASRPPSGLRNTEAFF; DNA: TGTGCCAGCAGACCCCCGAGCGGCCTTAGGAACACTGAAGCTTTCTTT; D: -; length: 16; size: -; V: TRBV27; J: TRBJ1-1
CDR3: CAWSVGDAGEQYF; DNA: TGTGCCTGGAGTGTCGGGGACGCGGGGGAGCAGTACTTC; D: -; length: 13; size: -; V: TRBV30; J: TRBJ2-7
CDR3: CASSPGQGAAYEQYF; DNA: TGCGCCAGCAGCCCCGGGCAGGGGGCAGCATACGAGCAGTACTTC; D: TRBD1; length: 15; size: once; V: TRBV5-1; J: TRBJ2-7
CDR3: CASSLAGDLEQFF; DNA: TGTGCCAGCAGCTTGGCAGGCGACCTTGAGCAGTTCTTC; D: -; length: 13; size: once; V: TRBV5-5; J: TRBJ2-1
CDR3: CASSLVGAGTNEKLFF; DNA: TGTGCCAGCAGTCTTGTGGGGGCTGGAACTAATGAAAAACTGTTTTTT; D: -; length: 16; size: -; V: TRBV28; J: TRBJ1-4
CDR3: CASSLRQGALTGELFF; DNA: TGTGCCAGCAGTCTAAGACAGGGGGCCCTTACCGGGGAGCTGTTTTTT; D: TRBD1; length: 16; size: -; V: TRBV27; J: TRBJ2-2
CDR3: CASSLGPGQETQYF; DNA: TGCGCCAGCAGCTTGGGGCCCGGGCAAGAGACCCAGTACTTC; D: -; length: 14; size: -; V: TRBV5-1; J: TRBJ2-5
CDR3: CASSLAPAGSNSPLHF; DNA: TGTGCCAGCAGCTTAGCCCCGGCAGGGTCTAATTCACCCCTCCACTTT; D: -; length: 16; size: -; V: TRBV11-2; J: TRBJ1-6
CDR3: CAISESYLNTEAFF; DNA: TGTGCCATCAGTGAGTCGTATCTGAACACTGAAGCTTTCTTT; D: -; length: 14; size: -; V: TRBV10-3; J: TRBJ1-1
CDR3: CASSRDRVGTEAFF; DNA: TGTGCCAGCAGCCGGGACAGGGTTGGCACTGAAGCTTTCTTT; D: TRBD1; length: 14; size: -; V: TRBV5-8; J: TRBJ1-1
CDR3: CASGDGGAYEQYF; DNA: TGTGCCAGCGGAGATGGAGGGGCCTACGAGCAGTACTTC; D: -; length: 13; size: -; V: TRBV7-2; J: TRBJ2-7
CDR3: CASSLRGGKNQPQHF; DNA: TGTGCCAGCAGTTTGAGGGGGGGAAAAAACCAGCCCCAGCATTTT; D: -; length: 15; size: -; V: TRBV27; J: TRBJ1-5
CDR3: CASSVATGELFF; DNA: TGTGCCAGCAGCGTAGCTACCGGGGAGCTGTTTTTT; D: -; length: 12; size: -; V: TRBV9; J: TRBJ2-2
CDR3: CARRTSGGTRSQETQYF; DNA: TGTGCCAGACGGACTAGCGGGGGGACGCGGTCGCAAGAGACCCAGTACTTC; D: TRBD2; length: 17; size: -; V: TRBV2; J: TRBJ2-5
CDR3: CASSSQGQVHEQYF; DNA: TGTGCCAGCTCATCCCAAGGACAGGTCCACGAGCAGTACTTC; D: TRBD1; length: 14; size: -; V: TRBV18; J: TRBJ2-7
CDR3: CSVPADRGLNEQYF; DNA: TGCAGCGTCCCCGCGGACAGGGGACTTAACGAGCAGTACTTC; D: TRBD1; length: 14; size: -; V: TRBV29-1; J: TRBJ2-7
CDR3: CAISESWQGNYEQYF; DNA: TGTGCCATCAGTGAGTCTTGGCAGGGAAACTACGAGCAGTACTTC; D: -; length: 15; size: -; V: TRBV10-3; J: TRBJ2-7
CDR3: CASSPGTDYEQYF; DNA: TGTGCCAGCAGTCCGGGGACAGACTACGAGCAGTACTTC; D: TRBD1; length: 13; size: -; V: TRBV12-3/TRBV12-4; J: TRBJ2-7
CDR3: CASSWGLAGTQETQYF; DNA: TGTGCCAGCAGTTGGGGACTAGCGGGGACCCAAGAGACCCAGTACTTC; D: TRBD2; length: 16; size: -; V: TRBV6-2/TRBV6-3; J: TRBJ2-5
CDR3: CASSFHRGPLDEQYF; DNA: TGTGCCAGCAGCTTCCACAGGGGACCCCTCGACGAGCAGTACTTC; D: TRBD1; length: 15; size: few; V: TRBV5-8; J: TRBJ2-7
CDR3: CASSVEGSSGTDTQYF; DNA: TGTGCCAGCAGCGTAGAGGGGAGTAGCGGGACAGATACGCAGTATTTT; D: TRBD2; length: 16; size: -; V: TRBV9; J: TRBJ2-3
CDR3: CASVPHRSHRANYGYTF; DNA: TGTGCCAGTGTTCCCCACCGATCTCACCGCGCTAACTATGGCTACACCTTC; D: -; length: 17; size: -; V: TRBV19; J: TRBJ1-2
CDR3: CASSFQGAPGNTIYF; DNA: TGTGCCAGCAGTTTCCAGGGGGCACCTGGAAACACCATATATTTT; D: TRBD1; length: 15; size: -; V: TRBV27; J: TRBJ1-3
CDR3: CASSPDVVQNSPLHF; DNA: TGTGCCAGCAGCCCCGATGTGGTACAAAATTCACCCCTCCACTTT; D: -; length: 15; size: -; V: TRBV3-1/TRBV3-2; J: TRBJ1-6
CDR3: CASSVAPRRTEAFF; DNA: TGTGCCAGCAGCGTAGCTCCTCGGCGGACTGAAGCTTTCTTT; D: -; length: 14; size: -; V: TRBV9; J: TRBJ1-1
CDR3: CASSQDPPGTTRRNTQYF; DNA: TGTGCCAGCAGCCAAGATCCTCCGGGGACAACAAGGAGGAATACGCAGTATTTT; D: -; length: 18; size: -; V: TRBV3-1/TRBV3-2; J: TRBJ2-3
CDR3: CAWSDGIHQPQHF; DNA: TGTGCCTGGAGTGATGGCATCCATCAGCCCCAGCATTTT; D: -; length: 13; size: -; V: TRBV30; J: TRBJ1-5
CDR3: CASSRDRGRGDYEQYF; DNA: TGTGCCAGCAGCCGAGACAGGGGGAGAGGAGACTACGAGCAGTACTTC; D: TRBD1; length: 16; size: -; V: TRBV3-1/TRBV3-2; J: TRBJ2-7
CDR3: CASSQQTGQRSTEAFF; DNA: TGCGCCAGCAGCCAACAAACGGGACAGCGAAGCACTGAAGCTTTCTTT; D: TRBD1; length: 16; size: -; V: TRBV5-1; J: TRBJ1-1
CDR3: CASSPRDSQNIQYF; DNA: TGTGCCAGCAGTCCCCGGGACAGCCAAAACATTCAGTACTTC; D: TRBD1; length: 14; size: -; V: TRBV7-6; J: TRBJ2-4
CDR3: CARGGQVLYEQYF; DNA: TGTGCCCGAGGGGGCCAGGTGCTTTACGAGCAGTACTTC; D: TRBD1; length: 13; size: -; V: TRBV30; J: TRBJ2-7